This T cell receptor (beta chain) was observed in a study of blood T cell repertoires in COVID-19. In the study overall: There were acute and convalescent COVID-19 samples, and they came from the United States, Italy and Spain. Sample material is recorded as cDNA or gDNA derived from T cells, B-cell-depleted T cells, or PBMCs.

This CDR3 is built from 15 residues. Germline V gene lookup returns CDR1 SGHDT and CDR2 YYEEEE. V lost 5 bases to trimming and J lost 0 bases, with 14 bases between them. Original handling: Nucleated cell counts were estimated from reference gene primer amplification. The protocol was immunoSEQ multiplex PCR, while the TCRdb copy is restricted to in-frame clones and leaves out a portion. That table supplies the V and J calls and clone size; D and trimming were determined from the DNA. The data contain 150,000 to 200,000 clones, about 83% of them singletons. The sequencing input was peripheral blood. The TCR comes from a man in his 70s who had recovered from COVID-19. V usage is TRBV5-6 and J usage is TRBJ1-2; D is undetermined. CDR3 region: CASSPGLISNYGYTF. CDR3 nucleotides: TGTGCCAGCAGTCCCGGGTTGATCTCTAACTATGGCTACACCTTC.